This T cell receptor beta chain emerged from a study of blood T cell repertoires in COVID-19. Categorization into cohorts depended on clinical history that participants reported. CDR3 length: 18 amino acids. Germline CDR1 is MDHEN and CDR2 is SYDVKM. The junction had 13 bases not matched to a gene; V was cut back by 3 bases and J by 9 bases. TCRdb's table, derived via immunoSEQ multiplex PCR, lists solely in-frame clones and lacks some. The sample records about 200,000 clones, about 86% being singletons. The chain joins TRBV28 to TRBJ2-1; 14 bases map to TRBD2. The source of this sequence is a woman aged 40 to 49 with acute COVID-19. The sample was PBMCs or T cells enriched from blood (not recorded which). CDR3 sequence (DNA): TGTGCCAGCAGTTTGGGGGCAGGGACTAGCGGGAGTGTGGGTGAGCAGTTCTTC. This translates into CASSLGAGTSGSVGEQFF.